This T cell receptor beta chain was sequenced in a study of EBV T-cell therapy then PD-1 blockade in nasopharyngeal carcinoma. For this clone: As yet, its antigen is unknown.

Profiled with immunoSEQ multiplex PCR; TCRdb holds only in-frame clones, not every one. The sample carries fewer than 20,000 clones, roughly 84% recorded once. Treatment denoted: AdE1-LMPpoly-expanded autologous EBV-specific T-cell therapy followed by anti-PD-1 nivolumab. Germline CDR1 is SNHLY and CDR2 is FYNNEI. Trimming took off 3 bases at V and 8 bases at J, with 17 bases between the two ends. The CDR3 runs to 15 residues. The genes are TRBV2 and TRBJ2-1; D unresolved. The starting material was CD8+ T cells from blood, obtained at day 0 from a patient whose treatment included autologous EBV-specific T cells and nivolumab. The clonotype comes from a man in his forties or fifties with nasopharyngeal carcinoma. The CDR3 sequence: CASSDLDPGTHEQFF. CDR3 DNA sequence: TGTGCCAGCAGTGATTTAGATCCTGGTACTCATGAGCAGTTCTTC.